This note documents a single T cell receptor (beta chain) sequence. The antigen is not known. This sample is part of a study of human T cells and chemical hapten exposure. Original data processing: Ranging from roughly 20,000 to 690,600, TCR counts per sample had a median value of approximately 95,000. A single record per CDR3 protein comes from TCRdb applying MiXCR to the RACE reads. The V and J calls and clone size come from TCRdb's table, not from the authors' own analysis. The sample lists about 84,000 distinct CDR3 sequences; about 10% were seen once. Findings of the study overall: Relative to controls, expanded TCRs formed significantly more large CDR3 similarity clusters.

Time point described: patch test 2, 6 weeks after DPC sensitization. Indicated treatment: therapeutic diphenylcyclopropenone sensitization with weekly scalp DPC. Germline-derived CDR1 and CDR2 are MNHEY and SMNVEV (reference sequence). This CDR3 contains 13 residues. With 2 bases removed from V and 0 bases from J, the gap between germline ends came to 4 bases. This receptor was taken from a woman between 45 and 65 years old with alopecia areata. Some clones in this sample may be carry-over from other donors' samples. The J gene is TRBJ1-1, the V gene TRBV27; D is ambiguous. The source was whole blood, collected in connection with sensitization to the hapten diphenylcyclopropenone (DPC). For the CDR3, the DNA is TGTGCCAGCAGTTTAAGTGTGAACACTGAAGCTTTCTTT. Its translation is CASSLSVNTEAFF.